Listed below are T cell receptor beta chains from one sample, sequenced in a study of control samples from healthy donors and cancer patients. The table came from immunoSEQ multiplex PCR; TCRdb's copy has only in-frame clones and leaves some out. The data contain 65,000 to 80,000 clones, about 90% of them singletons. Sequenced material: PBMCs. These receptors were taken from an older woman with head and neck cancer. The conserved cysteine and the conserved F or W are not part of the CDR3 here. The order of the fields is J gene, clone size, V gene, CDR3 protein. Some rows have no size entry. The others give once, few or many, or a class for an expanded clone.

J gene: TRBJ2-3; clone size: .; V gene: TRBV5-1; CDR3 protein: ASTSGGTDTQY
J gene: TRBJ1-6; clone size: .; V gene: TRBV10-3; CDR3 protein: AISDFGGTDSPLH
J gene: TRBJ2-5; clone size: .; V gene: TRBV7-2; CDR3 protein: ASSLFPPSTSGKETQY
J gene: TRBJ1-4; clone size: .; V gene: TRBV5-1; CDR3 protein: ASSPGQGNGEKLF
J gene: TRBJ1-5; clone size: once; V gene: TRBV12-3/TRBV12-4; CDR3 protein: ASSLASDQPQH
J gene: TRBJ2-7; clone size: .; V gene: TRBV3-1/TRBV3-2; CDR3 protein: ASSQSAGALSYEQY
J gene: TRBJ2-7; clone size: .; V gene: TRBV2; CDR3 protein: ASSEGLADYEQY
J gene: TRBJ2-2; clone size: .; V gene: TRBV5-1; CDR3 protein: ASSRTRGLAGVSPPTGELF
J gene: TRBJ2-5; clone size: .; V gene: TRBV2; CDR3 protein: ASSQSGSVWETQY
J gene: TRBJ1-4; clone size: .; V gene: TRBV9; CDR3 protein: ASSTGQGANEKLF
J gene: TRBJ2-1; clone size: .; V gene: TRBV15; CDR3 protein: ATSRGSRNYNEQF
J gene: TRBJ2-1; clone size: .; V gene: TRBV27; CDR3 protein: ASSFTSGIGSYNEQF
J gene: TRBJ2-7; clone size: .; V gene: TRBV4-1; CDR3 protein: ASSQTGAATYEQY
J gene: TRBJ2-3; clone size: .; V gene: TRBV7-6; CDR3 protein: ASSLDAGDLVTDTQY
J gene: TRBJ1-3; clone size: .; V gene: TRBV7-3; CDR3 protein: ASSSNGQGSGNTIY
J gene: TRBJ2-2; clone size: .; V gene: TRBV14; CDR3 protein: ASSQAGHQRLAGELF
J gene: TRBJ1-4; clone size: .; V gene: TRBV30; CDR3 protein: ACPGATNEKLF
J gene: TRBJ1-1; clone size: .; V gene: TRBV19; CDR3 protein: ASSIRGQAAPGRAF
J gene: TRBJ2-7; clone size: .; V gene: TRBV2; CDR3 protein: ASSEQGVPYEQY
J gene: TRBJ1-1; clone size: .; V gene: TRBV7-6; CDR3 protein: ASSFITGWHTEAF
J gene: TRBJ1-1; clone size: few; V gene: TRBV7-3; CDR3 protein: ASSLGGQTEAF